This TCR beta chain was found in a study of blood T cell repertoires in COVID-19. Study details: Specimens from acute and convalescent COVID-19 originated in the United States, Italy and Spain.

The CDR3 totals 15 residues. Trimming removed 5 bases from V and 0 bases from J, with 12 bases in between. CDR1 is SGDLS and CDR2 is YYNGEE in the germline V gene. Original data processing: Estimated nucleated cell counts came from reference gene primer amplification. Produced via immunoSEQ multiplex PCR; TCRdb's table is partial and in-frame only. The V and J calls and clone size are taken from that table; D and trimming were inferred from the DNA. Of about 74,000 clones listed, roughly 86% were seen once; the top ten hold about 7.4%. This clone showed up just a few times. The TCR originated in a human donor in a cohort sampled during active COVID-19. This sequence joins TRBV9 and TRBJ2-1; D gene ambiguous. The sequencing input was peripheral blood. The CDR3, as DNA: TGTGCCAGCAGTTCCGTAGATGGCTCCTACAATGAGCAGTTCTTC. This sequence encodes CASSSVDGSYNEQFF.